The source of this TCR beta chain is a study of T cells in Graves' hyperthyroidism and ophthalmopathy. This clonotype was counted at least ten times. Its specificity is not known. Newly diagnosed patients aged 18 to 65 had hyperthyroidism of under 2 months' duration. The study, taken as a whole, reports: Through a model of 13 V-J features, ophthalmopathy was separated from stable hyperthyroidism. Researchers found most expanded thyroid clonotypes above 0.001 in blood as well.

The germline CDR1 and CDR2 sequences are SNHLY and FYNNEI. V was pared by 6 bases and J by 1 base, with 9 bases between. This CDR3 comprises 13 residues. RNA transcripts yielded amplified TCR beta CDR3 regions. TCR CDR3 underwent first-round RT-PCR with the HTBI primer set. TCRdb reanalysed the multiplex PCR reads using MiXCR and keeps one entry per CDR3 protein. In the table there are hundreds of thousands of distinct CDR3 sequences, 18% of which are singletons. Sequencing was performed on blood. The genes are TRBV2 and TRBJ1-1, with D maybe TRBD1 (5 bases). The sequence derives from a woman between 45 and 65 years old with Graves' hyperthyroidism that later progressed to Graves' ophthalmopathy. CDR3 DNA: TGTGCCAGCAGGCGACAGACGAACACTGAAGCTTTCTTT. The encoded protein is CASRRQTNTEAFF.